This record covers a single T cell receptor (beta chain). As handled by the study authors: Nucleated cell number was recorded as an estimate derived from reference gene primer amplification. Method: immunoSEQ multiplex PCR; TCRdb's copy keeps in-frame clones and lacks some. The DNA gave D and trimming, while V, J and clone size come from that table. Of roughly 250,000 clones listed, about 82% were seen once; the top ten hold 5% to 7%. The data derive from a study of blood T cell repertoires in COVID-19. Study-level information: Material from acute and convalescent COVID-19 was sourced from the United States, Italy and Spain. PBMCs, B-cell-depleted T cells, or T cells provided the cDNA or gDNA that made up the material.

The CDR3 runs to 13 residues. Losses at the gene ends were 9 bases for V and 5 bases for J; bases not matched to a gene: 7. Germline CDR1 reads LNHDA; CDR2 reads SQIVND (reference sequence). This TCR was recovered from a woman aged 60-70 years with active or convalescent COVID-19. The sequenced sample was peripheral blood. The chain uses TRBV19 and TRBJ2-5; 9 bases line up with TRBD1. The CDR3 region has the DNA TGTGCCAGCGGGACAGGGTATGGGGAGACCCAGTACTTC. This encodes CASGTGYGETQYF.